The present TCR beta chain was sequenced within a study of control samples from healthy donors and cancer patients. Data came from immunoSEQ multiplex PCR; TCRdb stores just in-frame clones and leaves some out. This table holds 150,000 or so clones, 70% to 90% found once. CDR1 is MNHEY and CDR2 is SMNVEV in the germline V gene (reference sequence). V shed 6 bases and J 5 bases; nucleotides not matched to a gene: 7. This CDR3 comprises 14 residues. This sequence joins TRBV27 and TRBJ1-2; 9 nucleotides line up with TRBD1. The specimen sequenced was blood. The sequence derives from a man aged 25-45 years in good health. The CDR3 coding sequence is TGTGCCAGCAGACGGGGACAGGGTTTGTATGGCTACACCTTC. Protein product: CASRRGQGLYGYTF.